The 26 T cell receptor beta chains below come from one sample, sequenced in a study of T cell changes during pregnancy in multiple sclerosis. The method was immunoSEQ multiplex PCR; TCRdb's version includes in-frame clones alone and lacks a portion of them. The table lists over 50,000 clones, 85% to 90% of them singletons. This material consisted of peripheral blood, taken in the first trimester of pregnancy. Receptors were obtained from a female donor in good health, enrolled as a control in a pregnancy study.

DNA of the CDR3: TGTGCCAGCAGTGACTTTGGGGGGAGTGATACCGGGGAGCTGTTTTTT. It is translated as CASSDFGGSDTGELFF. The V call is TRBV6-4, the J call TRBJ2-2; a weak D match, TRBD2 (6 bases). V lost 1 base to trimming and J lost 5 bases, with 14 bases between them. The length of the CDR3 is 16 residues. The germline V gene has CDR1 MRHNA and CDR2 SNTAGT.

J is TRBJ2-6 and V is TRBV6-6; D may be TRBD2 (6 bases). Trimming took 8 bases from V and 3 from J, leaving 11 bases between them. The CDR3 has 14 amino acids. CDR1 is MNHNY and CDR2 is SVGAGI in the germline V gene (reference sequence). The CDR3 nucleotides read TGTGCCAGCCTCGGAGGGAATGGGGCCAACGTCCTGACTTTC. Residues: CASLGGNGANVLTF.

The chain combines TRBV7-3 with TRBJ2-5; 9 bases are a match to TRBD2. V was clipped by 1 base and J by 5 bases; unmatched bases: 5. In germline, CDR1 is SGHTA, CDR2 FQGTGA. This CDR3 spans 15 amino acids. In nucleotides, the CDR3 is TGTGCCAGCAGCTTAAACGGCGGGGGGGCTGAGACCCAGTACTTC. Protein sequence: CASSLNGGGAETQYF.

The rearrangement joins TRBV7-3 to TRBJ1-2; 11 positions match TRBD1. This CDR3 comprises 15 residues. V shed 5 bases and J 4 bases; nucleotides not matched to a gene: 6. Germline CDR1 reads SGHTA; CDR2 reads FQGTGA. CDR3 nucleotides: TGTGCCAGCAGCCTCGGGACAGGGGGTGTCTATGGCTACACCTTC. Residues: CASSLGTGGVYGYTF.

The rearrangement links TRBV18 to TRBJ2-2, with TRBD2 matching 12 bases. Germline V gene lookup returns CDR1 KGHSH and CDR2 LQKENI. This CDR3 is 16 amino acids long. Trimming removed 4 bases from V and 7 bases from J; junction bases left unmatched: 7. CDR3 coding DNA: TGTGCCAGCTCACGGAGACTAGCGGGGGAGAGCGGGGAGCTGTTTTTT. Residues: CASSRRLAGESGELFF.

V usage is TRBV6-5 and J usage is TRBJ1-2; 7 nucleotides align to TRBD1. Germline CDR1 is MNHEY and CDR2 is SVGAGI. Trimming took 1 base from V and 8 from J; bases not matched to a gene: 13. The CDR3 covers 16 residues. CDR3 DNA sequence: TGTGCCAGCAGTTACTTAGGGGGGAAGGGGGCTAGGGGCTACACCTTC. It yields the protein CASSYLGGKGARGYTF.

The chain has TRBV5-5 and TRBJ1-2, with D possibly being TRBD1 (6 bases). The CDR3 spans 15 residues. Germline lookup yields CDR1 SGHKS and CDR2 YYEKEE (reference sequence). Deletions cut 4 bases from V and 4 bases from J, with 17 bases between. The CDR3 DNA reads TGTGCCAGCAGCCTCCAACGGACAGAATTCTATGGCTACACCTTC. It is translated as CASSLQRTEFYGYTF.

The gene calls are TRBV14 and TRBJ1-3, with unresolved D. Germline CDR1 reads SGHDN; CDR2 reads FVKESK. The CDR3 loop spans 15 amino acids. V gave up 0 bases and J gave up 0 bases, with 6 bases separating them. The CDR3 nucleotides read TGTGCCAGCAGCCAAGAGGCAGGCTCTGGAAACACCATATATTTT. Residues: CASSQEAGSGNTIYF.

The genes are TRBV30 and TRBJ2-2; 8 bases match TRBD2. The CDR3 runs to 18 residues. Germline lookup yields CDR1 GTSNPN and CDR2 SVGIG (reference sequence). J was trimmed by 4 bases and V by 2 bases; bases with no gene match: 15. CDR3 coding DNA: TGTGCCTGGAGTCCATCTGTGCGAGCGGGGGCCATCACCGGGGAGCTGTTTTTT. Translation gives CAWSPSVRAGAITGELFF.

CDR3 sequence: CASSVDGLAGGPTGELFF. Here the CDR3 DNA reads TGTGCCAGCAGCGTAGACGGACTAGCGGGGGGGCCAACCGGGGAGCTGTTTTTT. J is TRBJ2-2 and V is TRBV9; 15 bases are shared with TRBD2. V shed 0 bases, J shed 5 bases, and the junction held 5 bases outside the gene matches. The CDR3 totals 18 residues. The germline CDR1 and CDR2 sequences are SGDLS and YYNGEE.

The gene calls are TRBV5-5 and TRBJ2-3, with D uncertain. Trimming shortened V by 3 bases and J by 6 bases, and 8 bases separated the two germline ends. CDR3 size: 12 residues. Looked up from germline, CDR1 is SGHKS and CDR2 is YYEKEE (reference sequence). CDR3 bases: TGTGCCAGCAGCTCTCCCCCGGATACGCAGTATTTT. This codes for CASSSPPDTQYF.

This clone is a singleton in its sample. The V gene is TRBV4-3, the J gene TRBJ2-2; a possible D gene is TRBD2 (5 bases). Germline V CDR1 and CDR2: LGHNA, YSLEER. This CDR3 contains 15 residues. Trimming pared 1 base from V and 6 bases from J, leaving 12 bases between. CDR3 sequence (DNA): TGCGCCAGCAGCCAAGGCTCTAGCTGGCCCGGGGAGCTGTTTTTT. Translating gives CASSQGSSWPGELFF.

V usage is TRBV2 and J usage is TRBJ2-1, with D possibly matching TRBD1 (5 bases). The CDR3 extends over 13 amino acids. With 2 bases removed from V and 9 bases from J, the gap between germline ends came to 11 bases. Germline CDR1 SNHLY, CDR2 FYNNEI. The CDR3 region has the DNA TGTGCCAGCAGTGAAACGCAGGGTAGTGAGCAGTTCTTC. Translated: CASSETQGSEQFF.

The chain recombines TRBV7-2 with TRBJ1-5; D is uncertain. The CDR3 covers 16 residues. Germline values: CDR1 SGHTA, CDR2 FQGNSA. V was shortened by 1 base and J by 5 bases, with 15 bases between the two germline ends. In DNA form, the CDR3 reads TGTGCCAGCAGCTTAGGAGGTGGGTTTCGGCATCAGCCCCAGCATTTT. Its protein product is CASSLGGGFRHQPQHF.

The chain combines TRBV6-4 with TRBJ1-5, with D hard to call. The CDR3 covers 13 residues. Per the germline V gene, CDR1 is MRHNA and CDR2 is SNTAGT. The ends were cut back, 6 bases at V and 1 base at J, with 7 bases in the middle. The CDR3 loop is CASSRESNQPQHF. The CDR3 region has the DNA TGTGCCAGCAGCCGGGAGAGCAATCAGCCCCAGCATTTT.

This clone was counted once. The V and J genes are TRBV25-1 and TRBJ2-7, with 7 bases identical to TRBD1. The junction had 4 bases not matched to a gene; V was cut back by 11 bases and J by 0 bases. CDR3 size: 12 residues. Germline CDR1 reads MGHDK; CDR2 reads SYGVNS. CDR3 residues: CAPGTVSYEQYF. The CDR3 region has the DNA TGTGCCCCCGGGACAGTCTCCTACGAGCAGTACTTC.

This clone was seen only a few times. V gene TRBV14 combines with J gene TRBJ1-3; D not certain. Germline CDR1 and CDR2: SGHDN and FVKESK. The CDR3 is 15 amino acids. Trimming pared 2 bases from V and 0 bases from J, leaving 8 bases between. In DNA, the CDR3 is TGTGCCAGCAGCCAACTGTTGAGCTCTGGAAACACCATATATTTT. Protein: CASSQLLSSGNTIYF.

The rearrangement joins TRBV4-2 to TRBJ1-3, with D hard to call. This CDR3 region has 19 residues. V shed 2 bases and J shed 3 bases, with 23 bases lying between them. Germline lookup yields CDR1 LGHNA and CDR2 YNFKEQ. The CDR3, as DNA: TGTGCCAGCAGCCAATACCCCGGTTCCCCCCGGAACAGTGGAAACACCATATATTTT. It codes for CASSQYPGSPRNSGNTIYF.

CDR3 nucleotides: TGCGCCAGCAGCCAAGGTGGAGGGGTTGGAAACACCATATATTTT. It codes for CASSQGGGVGNTIYF. V and J are TRBV4-3 and TRBJ1-3; weak D call: TRBD1 (5 bases). V was pared by 1 base and J by 3 bases, with 10 bases between. This CDR3 is 15 amino acids long. The germline V gene encodes CDR1 LGHNA and CDR2 YSLEER.

Here the CDR3 DNA reads TGTGCCAGCAGTGAAATGTCTGTACAAAACTATGGCTACACCTTC. Protein sequence: CASSEMSVQNYGYTF. This chain links TRBV6-1 with TRBJ1-2; D is unclear. V gave up 2 bases and J gave up 2 bases, with 12 bases separating them. CDR3 length equals 15 residues. From germline, CDR1 is MNHNS and CDR2 SASEGT.

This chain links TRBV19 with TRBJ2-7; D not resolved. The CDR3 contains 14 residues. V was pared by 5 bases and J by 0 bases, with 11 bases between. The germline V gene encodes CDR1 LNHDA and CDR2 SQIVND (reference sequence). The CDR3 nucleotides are TGTGCCAGTAGTGGGCAGGTGTCCTCCTACGAGCAGTACTTC. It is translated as CASSGQVSSYEQYF.

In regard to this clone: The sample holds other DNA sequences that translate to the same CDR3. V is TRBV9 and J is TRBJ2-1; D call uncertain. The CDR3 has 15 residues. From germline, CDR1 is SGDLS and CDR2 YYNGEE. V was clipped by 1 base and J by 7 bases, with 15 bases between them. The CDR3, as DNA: TGTGCCAGCAGCGTAATTCCCACCTACGGGAATGAGCAGTTCTTC. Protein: CASSVIPTYGNEQFF.

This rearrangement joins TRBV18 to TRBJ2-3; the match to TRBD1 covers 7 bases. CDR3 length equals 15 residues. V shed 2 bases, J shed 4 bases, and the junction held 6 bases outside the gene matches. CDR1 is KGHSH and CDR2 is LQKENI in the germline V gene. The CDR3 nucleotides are TGTGCCAGCTCACCAAGGGACAGAGTTTCAGATACGCAGTATTTT. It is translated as CASSPRDRVSDTQYF.

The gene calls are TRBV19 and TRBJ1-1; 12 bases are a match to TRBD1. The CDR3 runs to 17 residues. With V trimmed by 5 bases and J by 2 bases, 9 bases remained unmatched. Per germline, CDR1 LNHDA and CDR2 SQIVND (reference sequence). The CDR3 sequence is CASSVGTGGDLNTEAFF. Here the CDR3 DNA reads TGTGCCAGTAGTGTCGGGACAGGGGGCGATCTCAACACTGAAGCTTTCTTT. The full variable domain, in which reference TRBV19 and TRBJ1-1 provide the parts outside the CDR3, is DGGITQSPKYLFRKEGQNVTLSCEQNLNHDAMYWYRQDPGQGLRLIYYSQIVNDFQKGDIAEGYSVSREKKESFPLTVTSAQKNPTAFYLCASSVGTGGDLNTEAFFGQGTRLTVV.

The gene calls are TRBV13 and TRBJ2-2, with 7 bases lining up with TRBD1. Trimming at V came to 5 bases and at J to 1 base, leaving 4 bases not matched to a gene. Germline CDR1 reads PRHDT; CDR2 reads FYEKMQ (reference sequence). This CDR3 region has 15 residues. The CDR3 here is CASSAGTENTGELFF. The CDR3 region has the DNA TGTGCCAGCAGCGCCGGGACAGAGAACACCGGGGAGCTGTTTTTT.

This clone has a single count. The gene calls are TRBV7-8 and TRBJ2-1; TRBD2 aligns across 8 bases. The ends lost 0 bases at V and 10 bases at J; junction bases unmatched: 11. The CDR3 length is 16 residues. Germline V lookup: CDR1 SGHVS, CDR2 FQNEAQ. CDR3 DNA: TGTGCCAGCAGCTTAGCCGGACTAGCAGCCCGGGACGAGCAGTTCTTC. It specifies CASSLAGLAARDEQFF.